This T cell receptor beta chain was sequenced for a study of blood T cell repertoires in COVID-19 (dated by TCRdb to 2020 to 2021). With respect to the entire study: Samples covering the acute and convalescent phases of COVID-19 were provided by collaborators in the United States, Italy and Spain. The repertoires were released in a freely available public database intended as a resource for research on the immune response to SARS-CoV-2. Where available, HLA class I and class II types were obtained from metadata supplied by the sample provider rather than from assay-based typing. The prospective study material was composed of cDNA or gDNA derived from T cells, B-cell-depleted T cells, or PBMCs. Samples came from the ongoing ImmuneRACE study (first 160 participants) plus 1,254 subjects from 6 global collaborators. Deeply sampled blood TCRbeta repertoires from subjects exposed to, actively infected with, or recovered from COVID-19 were included in the dataset. Sample metadata almost always included a de-identified subject ID, COVID-19 status, age in years and sex. What the study reported, not specific to this receptor: The quantity of clinical and demographic metadata differed by source and by participant and was supplied without curation.

Each collaborating institution followed its own protocols to collect whole blood in K2EDTA tubes. Collaborator samples were shipped for TCRbeta analysis as frozen whole blood, isolated PBMCs, or DNA extracted from either sample type. On this clone itself: This receptor's antigen is unknown. No clone much larger than this one lies a single base away; base qualities are absent.

The immunoSEQ Assay, a bias-controlled multiplex PCR, was used to amplify TCRbeta CDR3 regions from genomic DNA. The original methods were these. Nucleated cell counts per sample were estimated from amplification of reference gene primers within the assay. Sequence reads were collapsed and filtered to measure the absolute abundance of every unique TCRbeta CDR3 rearrangement. Productive Simpson clonality was computed per sample as the square root of Simpson's diversity index over productive rearrangements. TCRdb retrieved this table from immuneACCESS and kept in-frame rearrangements only. Not all clones are present; in checked studies, unresolved V genes account for under half, and no reason is known for the remainder. The DNA gave D and trimming, while V, J and clone size come from that table. Counted in this sample were 65,000 to 70,000 clones; roughly 87% of them appeared once. The top ten constitute roughly 19% of the sample.

This TCR derives from a woman of 80 years or more with acute or convalescent COVID-19. Sequencing was performed on peripheral blood.

The sequenced DNA: TGTGCCAGCAGCCAAGATGCCCGAACGAGGTACACCTTC. It translates to CASSQDARTRYTF. The chain couples TRBV4-2 to TRBJ1-2; the D gene cannot be resolved reliably. The CDR3 runs 13 residues from the cysteine to the phenylalanine. Solely the CDR3 DNA is kept, with 39 bases framed from the first base. CDR1 LGHNA and CDR2 YNFKEQ were looked up in the germline V gene. Trimming removed 0 bases from V and 11 bases from J, leaving 13 bases between the germline ends.